This T cell receptor (beta chain) was captured in a study of shared clonotypes between healthy human individuals. Libraries were prepared by immunoSEQ multiplex PCR; TCRdb keeps only in-frame clonotypes and omits some of them. The sample lists a few million clones; over 90% were seen once. V was shortened by 6 bases and J by 4 bases, with 12 bases between the two germline ends. The CDR3 extends over 12 amino acids. CDR1 and CDR2 (germline): SQVTM, ANQGSEA. The TCR was taken from a man between 18 and 29 years old in good health. Some clones in this sample may be carry-over from other donors' samples. The chain joins TRBV29-1 to TRBJ1-2; tentatively, D is TRBD1 (5 bases). Input material: naive CD4+ T cells from PBMCs. The subset is: CD45RA+ positively selected. In nucleotides, the CDR3 is TGCAGCGTCCTCCTGACAGTCTATGGCTACACCTTC. This gives the protein CSVLLTVYGYTF.